This T cell receptor (beta chain) derives from a study of T cell responses to AZD1222 COVID-19 vaccine (TCRdb year 2021). Background on the whole study: A total of 230 or so trial participants underwent TCR sequencing, of whom around 200 received two doses of AZD1222 and about 26 received two doses of the MenACWY control vaccine. Trial participants were enrolled by age into 18-55, 56-69 and 70-plus year subgroups, with about 150, 28 and 57 TCR-sequenced participants respectively. What the work shows at the level of the full study, not this receptor alone: Participants were mostly white British and included more females than males, and it was suggested by the authors that clonal diversity may have been underestimated. The whole spike protein was spanned by vaccine-associated CD4 TCRs, and dominant responses were seen in regions 160-218 and 743-854. After two AZD1222 doses, both the breadth and the depth of spike-specific TCRs were significantly higher than at day 0 and than in MenACWY recipients. The 56-69-year group was small, and its depth increase did not reach significance, likely because of low power. Conclusions about previously exposed vaccinees are limited because only five to seven AZD1222 recipients were SARS-CoV-2 seropositive at baseline. Epitopes outside the regions mutated in the B.1.351 and B.1.1.7 variants were reportedly recognized by nearly half of the unique spike-specific TCRs. Because no samples from the day 14 peak response were available, repertoires could be characterized only after the peak T cell response.

The intended sense of this specimen's time point label: about 28 days (+/-7) after the second vaccine dose. Because spike-specific TCR depth and breadth did not differ between the two schedules, AZD1222 recipients who got a second dose at roughly 4 weeks were pooled with those who got a second dose at roughly 12 weeks. Vaccinee samples came from UK trials COV001 and COV002, including a single-blind randomized controlled phase 2/3 trial of AZD1222 (ChAdOx1 nCoV-19) in healthy adults. Trial participant PBMC samples were collected at day 0 and day 28 after the second dose for TCRbeta chain sequencing. There are 16 amino acids in the CDR3, from cysteine to phenylalanine inclusive. CDR3 DNA is the only sequence kept; it has 48 bases, read in frame from the first base. Between the V and J ends, shortened by 3 bases and 0 bases respectively, the junction contains 12 bases. CDR1 and CDR2, looked up from the germline V gene, are MGHDK and SYGVNS.

A remark on this clone: The specificity of this receptor is unknown. Within one base of it there is no much larger clone, and no base qualities were kept.

The CDR3 regions of human TCRbeta chains were analyzed by immunosequencing. The study's processing was this. TCRs in the repertoires were matched against a reference library of SARS-CoV-2-specific TCRs that had been generated with the MIRA antigen-specificity platform. Breadth was defined as the fraction of unique TCRs that were SARS-CoV-2-associated, and depth was defined as the fraction of total T cells that were SARS-CoV-2-associated. Using the MIRA data, every spike-specific TCR was mapped to the spike region that the TCR reacted to and assigned to either a CD4 or a CD8 class. Log10-transformed breadth and depth values were compared by one-way ANOVA with Sidak's multiple comparisons tests. Not all clones reach the TCRdb copy of this immuneACCESS table, which keeps in-frame sequences only. Checked studies attribute under half of the gap to unresolved V genes and leave the rest unexplained. The V and J calls and clone size were taken over from that table, and D and trimming were inferred from the DNA. This sample lists approximately 110,000 clones; roughly 87% were detected once. The ten biggest clones cover 44% of the sample.

The sample in question was peripheral blood, obtained 28 days after the second AZD1222 dose. The sequence derives from an adult who received the AZD1222 COVID-19 vaccine. Recombination joined TRBV25-1 with TRBJ2-1; TRBD2 is a possible D gene, resting on 6 matching bases. The DNA sequence is TGTGCCAGCAGTGAGCCCAGCGGGTACTCCTACAATGAGCAGTTCTTC. Protein translation: CASSEPSGYSYNEQFF.